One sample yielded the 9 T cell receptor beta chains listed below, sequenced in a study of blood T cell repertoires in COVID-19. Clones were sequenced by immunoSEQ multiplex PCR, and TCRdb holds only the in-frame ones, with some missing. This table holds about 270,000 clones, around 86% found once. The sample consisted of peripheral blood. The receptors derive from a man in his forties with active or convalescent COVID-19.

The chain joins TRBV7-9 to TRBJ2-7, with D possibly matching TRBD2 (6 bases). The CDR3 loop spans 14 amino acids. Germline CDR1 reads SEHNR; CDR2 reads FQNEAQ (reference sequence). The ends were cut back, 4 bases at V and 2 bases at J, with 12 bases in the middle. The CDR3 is CASSSLGGAYEQYF. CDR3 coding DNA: TGTGCCAGCAGCTCCCTGGGGGGAGCCTACGAGCAGTACTTC.

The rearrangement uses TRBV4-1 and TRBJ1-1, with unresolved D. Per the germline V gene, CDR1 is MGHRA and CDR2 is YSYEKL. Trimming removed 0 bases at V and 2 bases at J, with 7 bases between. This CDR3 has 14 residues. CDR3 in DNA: TGCGCCAGCAGCCAAGATAGCGCTAACACTGAAGCTTTCTTT. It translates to CASSQDSANTEAFF.

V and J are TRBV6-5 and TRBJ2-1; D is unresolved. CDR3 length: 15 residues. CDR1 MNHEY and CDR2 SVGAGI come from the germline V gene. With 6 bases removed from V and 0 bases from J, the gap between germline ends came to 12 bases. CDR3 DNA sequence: TGTGCCAGCAGCCACCACTTCTACTCCTACAATGAGCAGTTCTTC. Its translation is CASSHHFYSYNEQFF.

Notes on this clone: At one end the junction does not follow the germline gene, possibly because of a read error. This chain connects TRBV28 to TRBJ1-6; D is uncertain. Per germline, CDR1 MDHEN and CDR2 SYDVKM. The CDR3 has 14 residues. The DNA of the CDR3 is TGTGCCAGCAGTTTTCAGGCGTTTAATTTACCCCTCCACTTT. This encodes CASSFQAFNLPLHF.

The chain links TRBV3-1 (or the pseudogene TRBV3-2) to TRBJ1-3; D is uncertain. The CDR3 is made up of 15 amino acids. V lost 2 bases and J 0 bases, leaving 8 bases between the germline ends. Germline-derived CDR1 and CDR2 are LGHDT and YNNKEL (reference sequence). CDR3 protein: CASSQLRSSGNTIYF. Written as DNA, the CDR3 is TGTGCCAGCAGCCAACTTCGGAGCTCTGGAAACACCATATATTTT.

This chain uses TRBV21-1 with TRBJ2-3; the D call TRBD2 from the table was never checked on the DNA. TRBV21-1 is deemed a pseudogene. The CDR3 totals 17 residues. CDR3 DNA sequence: TGTGCCAGTAAGAATAATGGGCCTAGCGGCCTCACAGATACGCAGTATTTT. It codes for CASKNNGPSGLTDTQYF.

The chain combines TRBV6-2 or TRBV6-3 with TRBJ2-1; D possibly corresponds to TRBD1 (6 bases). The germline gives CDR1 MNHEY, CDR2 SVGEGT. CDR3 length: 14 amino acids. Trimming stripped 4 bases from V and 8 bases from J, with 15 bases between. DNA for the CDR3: TGTGCCAGCAGTTCCCTACAGGGTAGGGATGAGCAGTTCTTC. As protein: CASSSLQGRDEQFF.

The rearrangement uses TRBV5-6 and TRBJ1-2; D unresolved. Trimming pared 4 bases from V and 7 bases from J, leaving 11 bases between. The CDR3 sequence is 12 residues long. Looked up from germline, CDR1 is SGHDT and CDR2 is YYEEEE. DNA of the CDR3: TGTGCCAGCAGCGGAGACTATGGTGGCTACACCTTC. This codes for CASSGDYGGYTF.

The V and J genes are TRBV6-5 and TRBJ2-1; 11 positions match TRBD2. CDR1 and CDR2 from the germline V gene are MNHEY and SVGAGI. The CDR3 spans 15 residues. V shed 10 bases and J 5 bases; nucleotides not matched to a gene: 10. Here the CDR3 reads CATYIAGGPDNEQFF. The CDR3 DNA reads TGTGCCACCTATATAGCGGGAGGGCCGGACAATGAGCAGTTCTTC.